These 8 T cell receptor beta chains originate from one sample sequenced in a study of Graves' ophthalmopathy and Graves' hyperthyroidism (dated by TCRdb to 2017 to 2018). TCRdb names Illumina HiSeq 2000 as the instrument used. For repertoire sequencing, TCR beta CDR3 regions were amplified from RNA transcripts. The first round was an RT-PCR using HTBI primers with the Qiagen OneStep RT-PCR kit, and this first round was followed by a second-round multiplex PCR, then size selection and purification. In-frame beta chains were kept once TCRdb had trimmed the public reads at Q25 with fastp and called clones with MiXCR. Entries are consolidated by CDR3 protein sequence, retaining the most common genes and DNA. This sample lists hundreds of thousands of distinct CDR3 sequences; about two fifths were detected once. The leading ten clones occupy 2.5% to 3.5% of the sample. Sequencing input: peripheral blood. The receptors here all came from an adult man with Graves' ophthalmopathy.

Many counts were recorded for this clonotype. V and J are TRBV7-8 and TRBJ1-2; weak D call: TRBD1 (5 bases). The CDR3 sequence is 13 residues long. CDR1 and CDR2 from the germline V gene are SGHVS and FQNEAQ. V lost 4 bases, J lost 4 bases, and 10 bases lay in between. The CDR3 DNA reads TGTGCCAGCAGCTCCGGGGCGAGCTATGGCTACACCTTC. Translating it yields CASSSGASYGYTF.

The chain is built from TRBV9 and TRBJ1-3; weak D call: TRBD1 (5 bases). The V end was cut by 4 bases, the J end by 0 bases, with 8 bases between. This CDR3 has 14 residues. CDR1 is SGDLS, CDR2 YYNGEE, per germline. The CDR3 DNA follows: TGTGCCAGCAGCTGGGGACGCTCTGGAAACACCATATATTTT. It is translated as CASSWGRSGNTIYF.

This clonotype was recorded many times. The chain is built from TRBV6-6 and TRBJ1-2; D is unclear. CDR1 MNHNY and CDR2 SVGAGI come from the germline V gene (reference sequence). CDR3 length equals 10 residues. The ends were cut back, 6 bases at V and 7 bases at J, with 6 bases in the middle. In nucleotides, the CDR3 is TGTGCCAGCAGGGGATCTGGCTACACCTTC. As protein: CASRGSGYTF.

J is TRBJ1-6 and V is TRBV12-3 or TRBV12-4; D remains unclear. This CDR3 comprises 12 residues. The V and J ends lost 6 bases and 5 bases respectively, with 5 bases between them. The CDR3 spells CASSSDNSPLHF. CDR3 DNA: TGTGCCAGCAGCTCGGATAATTCACCCCTCCACTTT.

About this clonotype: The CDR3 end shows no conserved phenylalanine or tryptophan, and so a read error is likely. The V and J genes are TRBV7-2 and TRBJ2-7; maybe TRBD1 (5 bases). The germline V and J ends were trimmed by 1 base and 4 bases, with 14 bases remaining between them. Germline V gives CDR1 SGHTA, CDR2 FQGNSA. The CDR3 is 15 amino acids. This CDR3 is CASSLDLVQGYEQYL. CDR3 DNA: TGTGCCAGCAGCTTAGATCTGGTGCAGGGTTACGAGCAGTACCTC.

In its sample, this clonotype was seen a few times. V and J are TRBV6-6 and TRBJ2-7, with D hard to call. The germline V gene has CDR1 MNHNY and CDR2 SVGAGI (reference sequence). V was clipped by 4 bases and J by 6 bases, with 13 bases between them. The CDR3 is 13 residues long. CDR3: CASSWVSNGEQYF. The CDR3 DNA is TGTGCCAGCAGTTGGGTCTCCAACGGCGAGCAGTACTTC.

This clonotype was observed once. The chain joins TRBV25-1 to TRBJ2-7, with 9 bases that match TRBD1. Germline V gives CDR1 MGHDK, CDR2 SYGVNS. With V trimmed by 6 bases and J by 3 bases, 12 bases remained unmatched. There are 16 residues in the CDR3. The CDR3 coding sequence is TGTGCCAGCAGCTTGCCGGGACAGGGTCAAATCTACGAGCAGTACTTC. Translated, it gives CASSLPGQGQIYEQYF.

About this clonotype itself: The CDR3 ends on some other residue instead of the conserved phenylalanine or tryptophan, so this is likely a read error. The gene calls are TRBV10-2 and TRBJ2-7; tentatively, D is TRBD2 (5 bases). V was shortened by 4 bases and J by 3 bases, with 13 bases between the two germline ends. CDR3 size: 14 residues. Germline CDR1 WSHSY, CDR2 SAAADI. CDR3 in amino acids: CASSAEEPGYEQYL. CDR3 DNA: TGCGCCAGCAGTGCGGAGGAACCGGGCTACGAGCAGTACCTC.